The 9 T cell receptor beta chains below were found in one sample sequenced in a study of blood T cell repertoires in COVID-19. Using immunoSEQ multiplex PCR, the repertoire was profiled, and TCRdb retains in-frame clones only, with some absent. The table records fewer than 70,000 clones, approximately 92% of them present only once. The specimen was peripheral blood. Receptors originate from a man aged 45-60 years with active COVID-19.

The chain couples TRBV5-6 to TRBJ1-2; 7 positions agree with TRBD1. Germline V lookup: CDR1 SGHDT, CDR2 YYEEEE. The CDR3 has 14 residues. Unmatched junction bases numbered 3, after V lost 4 bases and J lost 0 bases. This CDR3 is CASSRDRANYGYTF. As DNA, the CDR3 is TGTGCCAGCAGCCGGGACAGAGCTAACTATGGCTACACCTTC.

To note about this clone: At one end the junction does not follow the germline gene, possibly because of a read error. The chain couples TRBV7-9 to TRBJ2-7; 7 nucleotides agree with TRBD1. This CDR3 comprises 11 residues. Germline loops: CDR1 SEHNR, CDR2 FQNEAQ (reference sequence). This CDR3 reads CASSLVGQQYF. In DNA, the CDR3 is TGTGCCAGCAGCTTAGTGGGACAGCAATACTTC.

This chain links TRBV18 with TRBJ2-3; D is possibly TRBD2 (5 bases). In germline, CDR1 is KGHSH, CDR2 LQKENI. The CDR3 covers 14 residues. With 0 bases removed from V and 6 bases from J, the gap between germline ends came to 10 bases. CDR3 nucleotides: TGTGCCAGCTCACCACCGGACTTTCTGGATACGCAGTATTTT. Residues: CASSPPDFLDTQYF.

This chain uses TRBV5-4 with TRBJ1-2, with unresolved D. Germline lookup yields CDR1 SGHNT and CDR2 YYREEE (reference sequence). The CDR3 loop spans 14 amino acids. The V end lost 0 bases, the J end lost 4 bases, and 10 bases lay between the germline ends. CDR3 residues: CASSLDAQPYGYTF. The CDR3 DNA follows: TGTGCCAGCAGCTTGGATGCGCAACCCTATGGCTACACCTTC.

V usage is TRBV4-1 and J usage is TRBJ1-6; possibly TRBD1 for D (6 bases). The V end was cut by 4 bases, the J end by 7 bases, with 11 bases between. The CDR3 extends over 14 amino acids. Germline lookup yields CDR1 MGHRA and CDR2 YSYEKL. The CDR3 nucleotides are TGCGCCAGCAGCCCGCGGACAGACAATTCACCCCTCCACTTT. Translating gives CASSPRTDNSPLHF.

The chain carries TRBV7-8 and TRBJ1-2; TRBD1 aligns across 7 bases. With V trimmed by 5 bases and J by 0 bases, 15 bases remained unmatched. Germline V gene lookup returns CDR1 SGHVS and CDR2 FQNEAQ. The CDR3 has 18 amino acids. The CDR3 DNA follows: TGTGCCAGCAGCCTGGGGGCGGACAGGAGATTTACTAACTATGGCTACACCTTC. Its protein product is CASSLGADRRFTNYGYTF.

This clone occurred once. The chain recombines TRBV6-2 or TRBV6-3 with TRBJ2-6; D uncertain. The CDR3 sequence is 16 residues long. V lost 6 bases, J lost 0 bases, and 12 bases lay in between. Germline V gene sequence: CDR1 MNHEY, CDR2 SVGEGT. The CDR3 reads CASSAASVSGANVLTF. The CDR3 nucleotides are TGTGCCAGCAGCGCCGCCTCGGTCTCTGGGGCCAACGTCCTGACTTTC.

The chain links TRBV9 to TRBJ2-1; D is unresolved. This CDR3 comprises 13 residues. Germline loops: CDR1 SGDLS, CDR2 YYNGEE. V was shortened by 4 bases and J by 3 bases, with 8 bases between the two germline ends. The CDR3 coding sequence is TGTGCCAGCAGCCCCTCTAGCTACAATGAGCAGTTCTTC. This sequence encodes CASSPSSYNEQFF.

This chain uses TRBV3-1 (or the pseudogene TRBV3-2) with TRBJ2-2; 12 nucleotides align to TRBD2. V gave up 0 bases and J gave up 6 bases; unmatched junction bases: 5. Germline lookup yields CDR1 LGHDT and CDR2 YNNKEL (reference sequence). The CDR3 sequence is 17 residues long. The DNA for the CDR3 is TGTGCCAGCAGCCAAGATTGGGGACTAGCGGGTGCCGGGGAGCTGTTTTTT. Translating gives CASSQDWGLAGAGELFF.